The entry that follows covers one T cell receptor (beta chain) sequence. The antigen is undetermined. This specimen belongs to a study of monozygotic twins with inflammatory bowel disease. Study conclusions and caveats: It was in IBD patients that TCRbeta diversity (inverse Simpson) was lower than in healthy co-twins.

From its re-call of the 5' RACE reads, TCRdb lists each CDR3 protein once, without DNA. This table lists roughly 160,000 distinct CDR3 sequences. The receptor was isolated from a human donor with ulcerative colitis or Crohn's disease, or a healthy co-twin of an affected twin (not recorded which). Input material: blood.

CDR3 sequence reads: CASSYGAGGLYNEQFF. The chain has TRBV6-5 and TRBJ2-1; as DNA is missing, the TRBD1 call by TCRdb cannot be tested. The V gene's germline CDR1 is MNHEY and CDR2 SVGAGI. The CDR3 runs to 16 residues.